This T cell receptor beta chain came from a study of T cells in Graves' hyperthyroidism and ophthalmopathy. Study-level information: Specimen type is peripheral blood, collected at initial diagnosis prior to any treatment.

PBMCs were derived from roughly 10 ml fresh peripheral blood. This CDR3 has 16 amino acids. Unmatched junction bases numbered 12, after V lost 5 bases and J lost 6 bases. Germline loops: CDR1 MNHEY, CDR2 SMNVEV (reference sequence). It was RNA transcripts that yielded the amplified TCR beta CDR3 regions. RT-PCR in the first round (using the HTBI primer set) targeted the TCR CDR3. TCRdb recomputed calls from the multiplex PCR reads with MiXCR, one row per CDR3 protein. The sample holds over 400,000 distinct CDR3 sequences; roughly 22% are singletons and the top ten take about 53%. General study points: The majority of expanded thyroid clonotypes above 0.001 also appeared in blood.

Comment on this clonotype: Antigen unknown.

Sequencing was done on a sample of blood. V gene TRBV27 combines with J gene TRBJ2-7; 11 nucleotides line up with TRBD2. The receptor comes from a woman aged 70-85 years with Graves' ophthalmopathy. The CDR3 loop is CASSLRPGLAAAEQYF. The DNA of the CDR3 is TGTGCCAGCAGTCTACGTCCGGGACTAGCGGCCGCCGAGCAGTACTTC.